This TCR beta chain was documented in a study of PD-1 blockade in classical Hodgkin lymphoma (dated by TCRdb to the early 2020s). A note on the overall study: Nivolumab dosing was 3 mg/kg intravenously every 2 weeks, continuing until either disease progression or unacceptable toxicity. To define a peripheral blood immune signature of response to PD-1 blockade in classical Hodgkin lymphoma, the study combined TCR beta sequencing with CyTOF. Paper-wide results and their limitations: Diversity was lower in patients who began nivolumab less than 1 year after ASCT, so these patients were left out of later analyses to avoid confounding by immune reconstitution. CD4+ but not CD8+ TCR diversity rose significantly by C4D1 (p=0.0027 vs p=0.16), most apparent in complete responders (p=0.02). The study was limited to a single clinical trial cohort, and causes of repertoire differences, possibly disease activity or prior therapy, remained undefined. Trial patients achieving complete response had baseline diversity similar to newly diagnosed patients, whereas partial responders and progressors had significantly lower diversity. Baseline TCR diversity was reported as lower in newly diagnosed patients than in healthy donors, and lower still in relapsed/refractory patients.

This clone has a handful of counts. Which antigen it targets is not known. The sample holds no much larger clone one base away, and base qualities are not on file. Reading the label with the study, this specimen's time point is: cycle 2 day 1 (C2D1) of nivolumab. Every trial patient had relapsed after autologous stem cell transplantation, and cohorts A, B and C differed in prior brentuximab vedotin exposure. The trial cohort included 50 or so patients with relapsed/refractory classical Hodgkin lymphoma, and each patient had a best overall response of complete response, partial response or progressive disease. Trial patients were treated with single-agent nivolumab in the multi-cohort phase II CheckMate 205 trial. An independent review committee assessed best overall response using the 2007 International Working Group response criteria. Trial PBMCs were obtained immediately prior to nivolumab initiation (C1D1) and on therapy at cycle 2 day 1 and cycle 4 day 1. Peripheral blood was collected in 8 mL Vacutainer Cell Preparation Tubes, from which PBMCs were isolated by centrifugation and then cryopreserved.

Reading the germline V gene gives CDR1 SQVTM and CDR2 ANQGSEA. From the cysteine up to the phenylalanine, the CDR3 has a length of 13 residues. Just CDR3 DNA is preserved here, 39 bases in frame from base 1. The germline ends are 14 bases apart after V is trimmed by 4 bases and J by 7 bases. Genomic DNA was extracted with the Qiagen DNeasy kit from unsorted PBMCs and from negatively selected CD4+ and CD8+ fractions. Using primers that anneal to V and J segments, immunoSEQ multiplex PCR amplified the TCR beta CDR3 regions. Amplification bias was minimized using a synthetic immune receptor repertoire, and residual bias was removed computationally after sequencing. Under the source paper's analysis protocol: Custom Python scripts were used to quantify repertoire diversity as the Shannon entropy index. Unsorted, CD4+ and CD8+ repertoires were analyzed separately, except for combined analyses in which CD4+ and CD8+ sequences were merged in silico. A clone was considered expanded if an increase in frequency of at least 2-fold after treatment relative to C1D1 was found, and a pseudocount of 0.5 was applied to clones undetected at baseline. Clones with 0 or 1 copy at C1D1 were defined as singleton clones, while clones with 2 or more copies were defined as non-singleton clones. Clones expanded in unsorted samples were labelled as CD4+, CD8+ or unknown by matching protein sequences in sorted samples from the same patient. Wilcoxon tests on paired samples were used to test diversity changes from C1D1 to C4D1. The table was pulled from immuneACCESS by TCRdb, which kept in-frame rearrangements only. Such tables lose some clones; where checked, under half of the loss comes from unresolved V genes, and the rest has no known cause. Clone size and the V and J calls come from that table; the DNA yielded D and trimming. This sample has approximately 50,000 clones in its table, and roughly 66% of those were observed once. Of the sample, roughly 15% falls within the top ten clones.

The material sequenced was peripheral blood mononuclear cells (PBMCs), taken before the second cycle of nivolumab. This receptor was identified in a human donor with classical Hodgkin lymphoma. The receptor chain draws on TRBV29-1 and TRBJ2-1; TRBD1 might be the D gene, on 5 matching bases. The sequence in DNA is TGCAGCGTTGGAGAGCAGGGTAAGAATGAGCAGTTCTTC. This encodes CSVGEQGKNEQFF.